This T cell receptor beta chain was sequenced in a study of identical twins. Trimming shortened V by 1 base and J by 4 bases, and 8 bases separated the two germline ends. Germline CDR1 and CDR2: SEHNR and FQNEAQ (reference sequence). CDR3 size: 13 residues. TCRdb used MiXCR to reprocess the 5' RACE reads, holding one entry per CDR3 protein. The sample comprises 400,000 to 500,000 distinct CDR3 sequences, less than 20% of which are singletons, and roughly an eighth rests with the top ten. The sequenced material came from naive T cells sorted from blood. The chain employs TRBV7-9 and TRBJ2-7, with D unresolved. This TCR came from a man between 45 and 60 years old in good health. The CDR3 DNA is TGTGCCAGCAGCTTAGGCGCTCCTTACGAGCAGTACTTC. Protein product: CASSLGAPYEQYF.